These T cell receptor beta chains were read from a single sample in a study of T cells in narcolepsy. Measured with immunoSEQ multiplex PCR; TCRdb has only the in-frame clones, and not every one. The data show almost 25,000 clones, less than 70% seen once. What was sequenced was memory (CD45RA-) CD4+ T cells from blood. These receptor sequences come from a human donor in good health. CDR3s include the opening cysteine and the closing phenylalanine or tryptophan. The D gene is left open where the match is weak. Expanded clones are given a class, and other clones once, few, many or no size at all.

d_call	clone_size	v_call	j_call	cdr3_nt	cdr3_aa
NA	NA	TRBV11-2	TRBJ2-1	TGTGCCAGCAGCTTAGTCGGCAGAACCAATGAGCAGTTCTTC	CASSLVGRTNEQFF
NA	NA	TRBV2	TRBJ2-3	TGTGCCAGCACACGCAGGGGCGATACGCAGTATTTT	CASTRRGDTQYF
NA	NA	TRBV2	TRBJ1-5	TGTGCCAGCCAAGGCCGCTATAGCAATCAGCCCCAGCATTTT	CASQGRYSNQPQHF
NA	NA	TRBV19	TRBJ1-1	TGTGCCAGTACTTCGACGAAAAGGACAGCCAACACTGAAGCTTTCTTT	CASTSTKRTANTEAFF
NA	NA	TRBV7-2	TRBJ2-7	TGTGCCAGCAGCTTAGAGACAGGACGCGAGCAGTACTTC	CASSLETGREQYF
TRBD1	NA	TRBV5-6	TRBJ2-7	TGTGCCAGCAGCTTTAACAGGGGCGACGAGCAGTACTTC	CASSFNRGDEQYF
NA	NA	TRBV5-4	TRBJ2-5	TGTGCCAGCAGCCCCTCCGGGGCCCAATACCAAGAGACCCAGTACTTC	CASSPSGAQYQETQYF
TRBD2	NA	TRBV9	TRBJ2-5	TGTGCCAGCAGCGGCCGACTAGCGGGATATGAGACCCAGTACTTC	CASSGRLAGYETQYF
NA	NA	TRBV6-1	TRBJ1-2	TGTGCCAGCAGATCCACGGGTGACTATGGCTACACCTTC	CASRSTGDYGYTF
NA	once	TRBV11-3	TRBJ2-2	TGTGCCAGCAGCTCCGGACAGTACACCGGGGAGCTGTTTTTT	CASSSGQYTGELFF
NA	NA	TRBV28	TRBJ2-3	TGTGCCAGCATTAGTCCTAGCGAGGTCAACACAGATACGCAGTATTTT	CASISPSEVNTDTQYF
TRBD1	NA	TRBV2	TRBJ2-5	TGTGCCAGCCCCCGGGACAGGGGGCGACGGGAGACCCAGTACTTC	CASPRDRGRRETQYF
NA	few	TRBV18	TRBJ2-1	TGTGCCAGCTCACCAATGAGGGCCAATGAGCAGTTCTTC	CASSPMRANEQFF
NA	once	TRBV28	TRBJ2-7	TGTGCCAGCAGTCTTGCAGGGCCGGGGGAGCAGTACTTC	CASSLAGPGEQYF
TRBD2	few	TRBV19	TRBJ2-7	TGTGCCAGTAGTTCCCGACTAGCGGATTACGAGCAGTACTTC	CASSSRLADYEQYF
NA	NA	TRBV11-2	TRBJ1-4	TGTGCCAGCAGCGACCGACAGGAACTAAATGAAAAACTGTTTTTT	CASSDRQELNEKLFF
TRBD2	few	TRBV2	TRBJ2-1	TGTGCCAGCCAACTAGCGGGAAAATACAATGAGCAGTTCTTC	CASQLAGKYNEQFF
TRBD1	NA	TRBV18	TRBJ2-7	TGTGCCAGCTCACCCCGACGGACAGGGGTCGAAGAGCAGTACTTC	CASSPRRTGVEEQYF
TRBD1	few	TRBV7-2	TRBJ1-5	TGTGCCAGCAGCGCTACAGGGGGAGTAAATCAGCCCCAGCATTTT	CASSATGGVNQPQHF
TRBD1	NA	TRBV10-3	TRBJ1-1	TGTGCCATCAGAGGAGGGGGACAGGGAGGTACTGAAGCTTTCTTT	CAIRGGGQGGTEAFF
NA	NA	TRBV28	TRBJ1-4	TGTGCCAGCAGACGGTCGGCTAATGAAAAACTGTTTTTT	CASRRSANEKLFF
NA	NA	TRBV6-5	TRBJ2-3	TGTGCCAGCAGGCGACTAGGTGGGGTCAGTGATACGCAGTATTTT	CASRRLGGVSDTQYF
TRBD1	NA	TRBV5-1	TRBJ2-3	TGCGCCAGCAGCTTACAGGGGGCGGCAGATACGCAGTATTTT	CASSLQGAADTQYF
TRBD1	NA	TRBV28	TRBJ1-5	TGTGCCAGCAGCCCCCAGGGCAGGGGGCAAGATCAGCCCCAGCATTTT	CASSPQGRGQDQPQHF
TRBD2	NA	TRBV27	TRBJ2-7	TGTGCCAGCAGTTCCCGGGTAGCGGGAACTTATACTCCCTACGAGCAGTACTTC	CASSSRVAGTYTPYEQYF
TRBD2	NA	TRBV2	TRBJ2-2	TGTGCCAGCAACCCTAAAGCGGGAGGGCCTGGAACCGGGGAGCTGTTTTTT	CASNPKAGGPGTGELFF
NA	NA	TRBV11-3	TRBJ2-2	TGTGCCAGCAGCCTTAGTAAGGGGGAGCTGTTTTTT	CASSLSKGELFF
TRBD2	few	TRBV11-2	TRBJ2-5	TGTGCCAGCAGCCCCGGGACTAGTTTACGAGAGACCCAGTACTTC	CASSPGTSLRETQYF
TRBD1	NA	TRBV7-2	TRBJ1-6	TGTGCCAGCAGCCGTAAACAGGGGGCAGATTCACCCCTCCACTTT	CASSRKQGADSPLHF
NA	NA	TRBV5-8	TRBJ2-5	TGTGCCAGCAGGGAGGGGGCCAAAGAGACCCAGTACTTC	CASREGAKETQYF
TRBD1	once	TRBV28	TRBJ1-5	TGTGCCAGCAGGTCTCATACAGGGGGCAATCGGGGTAGCAATCAGCCCCAGCATTTT	CASRSHTGGNRGSNQPQHF
NA	NA	TRBV15	TRBJ2-3	TGTGCCACCAGCAGAGATTATACGGGGGCAACAGATACGCAGTATTTT	CATSRDYTGATDTQYF
NA	NA	TRBV5-1	TRBJ2-2	TGCGCCAGCACGGGCAGGAACACCGGGGAGCTGTTTTTT	CASTGRNTGELFF
NA	few	TRBV5-4	TRBJ1-1	TGTGCCAGCGGGGGGGAGTCCAACGCTGAAGCTTTCTTT	CASGGESNAEAFF
TRBD1	NA	TRBV7-9	TRBJ1-2	TGTGCCAGCAGCTTAGCCGGGACAGGTACATTTCGGTATGGCTACACCTTC	CASSLAGTGTFRYGYTF